This T cell receptor (beta chain) stems from a study of cytomegalovirus exposure and HLA in healthy donors. Study-wide points: According to a later analysis, most TCR beta chains associated with CMV appeared HLA-restricted.

Trimming cost V 1 base and J 5 bases, with 11 bases left between them. Germline V gene data show CDR1 as LNHDA and CDR2 as SQIVND (reference sequence). CDR3 size: 14 residues. A remark on this clone: Its antigen is unidentified.

13 Jbeta primers and 60 Vbeta primers were used for the PCR. Repertoires were generated with immunoSEQ multiplex PCR, while TCRdb's copy carries only in-frame clones and drops some. Here the sample spans fewer than 350,000 clones, 80% to 90% being singletons. The source is a woman under 30 in good health and CMV-seronegative. The chain employs TRBV19 and TRBJ1-2, with D perhaps TRBD1 (6 bases). The specimen was PBMCs. In DNA form, the CDR3 reads TGTGCCAGTAGTATAGGTCCAGGGGTGTATGGCTACACCTTC. This encodes CASSIGPGVYGYTF.